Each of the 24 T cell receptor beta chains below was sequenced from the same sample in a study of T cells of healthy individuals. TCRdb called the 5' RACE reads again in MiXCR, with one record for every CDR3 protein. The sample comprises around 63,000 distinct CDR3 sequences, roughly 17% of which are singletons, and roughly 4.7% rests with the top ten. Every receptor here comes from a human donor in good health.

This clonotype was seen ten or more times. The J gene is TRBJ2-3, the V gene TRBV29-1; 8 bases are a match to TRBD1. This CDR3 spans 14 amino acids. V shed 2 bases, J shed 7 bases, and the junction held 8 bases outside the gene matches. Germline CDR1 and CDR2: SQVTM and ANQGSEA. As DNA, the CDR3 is TGCAGCGTTGAACAGGGGGCGATTACGAATACGCAGTATTTT. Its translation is CSVEQGAITNTQYF.

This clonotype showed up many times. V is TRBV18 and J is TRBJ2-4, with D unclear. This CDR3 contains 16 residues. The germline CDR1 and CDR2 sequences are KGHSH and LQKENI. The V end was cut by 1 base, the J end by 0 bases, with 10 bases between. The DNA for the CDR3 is TGTGCCAGCTCACCACTGGACCCCCTAGCCAAAAACATTCAGTACTTC. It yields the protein CASSPLDPLAKNIQYF.

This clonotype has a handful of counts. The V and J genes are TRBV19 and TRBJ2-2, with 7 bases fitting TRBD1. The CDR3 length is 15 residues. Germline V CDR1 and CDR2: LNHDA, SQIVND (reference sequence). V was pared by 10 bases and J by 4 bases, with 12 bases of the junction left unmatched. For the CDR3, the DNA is TGTGCCACCTCCGGGACAGCCGCATCCACCGGGGAGCTGTTTTTT. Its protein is CATSGTAASTGELFF.

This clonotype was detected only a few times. CDR3 bases: TGCGCCAGCAGCCCAGCGGTGGGGTACGGAGACGAGCAGTACTTC. As protein: CASSPAVGYGDEQYF. This chain uses TRBV5-1 with TRBJ2-7; D perhaps matches TRBD2 (5 bases). The V end was cut by 4 bases, the J end by 5 bases, with 19 bases between. The CDR3 sequence is 15 residues long. Germline CDR1 and CDR2: SGHRS and YFSETQ. Complete variable domain (other parts from reference TRBV5-1 and TRBJ2-7): KAGVTQTPRYLIKTRGQQVTLSCSPISGHRSVSWYQQTPGQGLQFLFEYFSETQRNKGNFPGRFSGRQFSNSRSEMNVSTLELGDSALYLCASSPAVGYGDEQYFGPGTRLTVT.

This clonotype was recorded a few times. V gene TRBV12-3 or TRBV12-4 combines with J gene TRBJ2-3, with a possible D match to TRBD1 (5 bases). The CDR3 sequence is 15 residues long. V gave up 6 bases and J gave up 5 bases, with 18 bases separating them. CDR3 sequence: CASSSGKKTGDTQYF. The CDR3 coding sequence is TGTGCCAGCAGCTCAGGGAAAAAAACGGGAGATACGCAGTATTTT.

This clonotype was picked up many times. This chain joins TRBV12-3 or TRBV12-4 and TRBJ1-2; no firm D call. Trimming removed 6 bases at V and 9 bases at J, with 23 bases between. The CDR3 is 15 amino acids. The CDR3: CASRPNQQMLARYTF. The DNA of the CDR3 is TGTGCCAGCAGGCCAAACCAACAGATGCTAGCTCGCTACACCTTC.

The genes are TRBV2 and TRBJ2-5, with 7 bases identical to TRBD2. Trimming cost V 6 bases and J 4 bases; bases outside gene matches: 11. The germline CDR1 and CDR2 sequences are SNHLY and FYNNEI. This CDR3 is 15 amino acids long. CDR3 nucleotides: TGTGCCAGCAGGAGGACGGCAGGGAGGGCAGAGACCCAGTACTTC. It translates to CASRRTAGRAETQYF.

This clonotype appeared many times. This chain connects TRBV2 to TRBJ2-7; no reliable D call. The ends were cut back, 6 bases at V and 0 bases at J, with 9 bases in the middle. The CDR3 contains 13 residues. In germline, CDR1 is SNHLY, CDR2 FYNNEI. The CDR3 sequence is CASSLGSSYEQYF. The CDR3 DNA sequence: TGTGCCAGCAGCTTAGGCAGCTCCTACGAGCAGTACTTC.

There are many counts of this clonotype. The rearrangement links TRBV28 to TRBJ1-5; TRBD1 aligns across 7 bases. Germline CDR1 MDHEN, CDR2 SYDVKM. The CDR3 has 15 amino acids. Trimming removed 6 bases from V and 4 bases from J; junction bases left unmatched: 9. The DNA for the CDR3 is TGTGCCAGCAGACACGACAGGGCATGGAATCAGCCCCAGCATTTT. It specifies CASRHDRAWNQPQHF.

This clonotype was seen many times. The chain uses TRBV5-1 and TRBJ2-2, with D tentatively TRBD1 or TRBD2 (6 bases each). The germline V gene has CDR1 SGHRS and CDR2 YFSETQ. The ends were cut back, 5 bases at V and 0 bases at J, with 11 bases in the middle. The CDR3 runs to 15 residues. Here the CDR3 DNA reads TGCGCCAGCAGGGCGGGACAAACGAACACCGGGGAGCTGTTTTTT. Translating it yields CASRAGQTNTGELFF.

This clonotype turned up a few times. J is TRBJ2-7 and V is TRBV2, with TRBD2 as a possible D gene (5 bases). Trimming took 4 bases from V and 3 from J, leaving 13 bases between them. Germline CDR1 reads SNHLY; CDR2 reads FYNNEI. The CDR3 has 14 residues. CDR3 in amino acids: CASSGWRVYYEQYF. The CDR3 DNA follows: TGTGCCAGCAGTGGTTGGCGGGTATACTACGAGCAGTACTTC.

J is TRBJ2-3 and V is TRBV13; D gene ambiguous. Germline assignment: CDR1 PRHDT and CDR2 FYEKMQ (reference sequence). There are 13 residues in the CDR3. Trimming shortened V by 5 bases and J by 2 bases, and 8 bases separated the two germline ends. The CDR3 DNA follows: TGTGCCAGCAGCGTAGCTGCCACAGATACGCAGTATTTT. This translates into CASSVAATDTQYF.

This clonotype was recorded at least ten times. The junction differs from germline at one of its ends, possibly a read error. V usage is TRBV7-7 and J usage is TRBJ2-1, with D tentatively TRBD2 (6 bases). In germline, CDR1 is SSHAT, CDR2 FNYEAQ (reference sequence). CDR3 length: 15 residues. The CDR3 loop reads CASSSNWGDYNEQFF. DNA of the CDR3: TGTGCTAGCAGCTCCAACTGGGGGGACTACAATGAGCAGTTCTTC. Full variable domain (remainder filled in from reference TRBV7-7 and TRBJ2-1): GAGVSQSPRYKVTKRGQDVTLRCDPISSHATLYWYQQALGQGPEFLTYFNYEAQPDKSGLPSDRFSAERPEGSISTLTIQRTEQRDSAMYRCASSSNWGDYNEQFFGPGTRLTVL.

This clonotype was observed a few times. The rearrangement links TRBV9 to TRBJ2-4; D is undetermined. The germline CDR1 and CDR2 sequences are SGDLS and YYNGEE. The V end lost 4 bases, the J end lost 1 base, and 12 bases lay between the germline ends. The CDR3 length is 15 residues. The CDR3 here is CASSLTDGAKNIQYF. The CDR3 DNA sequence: TGTGCCAGCAGCCTTACCGATGGGGCCAAAAACATTCAGTACTTC. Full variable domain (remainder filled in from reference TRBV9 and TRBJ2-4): DSGVTQTPKHLITATGQRVTLRCSPRSGDLSVYWYQQSLDQGLQFLIQYYNGEERAKGNILERFSAQQFPDLHSELNLSSLELGDSALYFCASSLTDGAKNIQYFGAGTRLSVL.

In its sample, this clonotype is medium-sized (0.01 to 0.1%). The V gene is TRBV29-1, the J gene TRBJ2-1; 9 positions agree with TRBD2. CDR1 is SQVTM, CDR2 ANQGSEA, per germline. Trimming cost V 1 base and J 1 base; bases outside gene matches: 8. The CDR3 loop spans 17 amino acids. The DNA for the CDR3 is TGCAGCGTTGAAGCCCAGACTAGCGGAAGGTCCTACAATGAGCAGTTCTTC. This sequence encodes CSVEAQTSGRSYNEQFF.

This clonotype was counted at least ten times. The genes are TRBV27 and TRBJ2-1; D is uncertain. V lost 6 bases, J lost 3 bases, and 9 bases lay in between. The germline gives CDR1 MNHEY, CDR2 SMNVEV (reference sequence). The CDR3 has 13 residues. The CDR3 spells CASSPDIYNEQFF. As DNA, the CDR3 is TGTGCCAGCAGCCCCGATATCTACAATGAGCAGTTCTTC.

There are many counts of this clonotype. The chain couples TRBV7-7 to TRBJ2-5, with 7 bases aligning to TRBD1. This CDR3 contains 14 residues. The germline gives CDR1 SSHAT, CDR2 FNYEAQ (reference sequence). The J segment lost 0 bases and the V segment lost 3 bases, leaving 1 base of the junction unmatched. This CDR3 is CASSFGTDQETQYF. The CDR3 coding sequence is TGTGCCAGCAGCTTCGGGACAGACCAAGAGACCCAGTACTTC.

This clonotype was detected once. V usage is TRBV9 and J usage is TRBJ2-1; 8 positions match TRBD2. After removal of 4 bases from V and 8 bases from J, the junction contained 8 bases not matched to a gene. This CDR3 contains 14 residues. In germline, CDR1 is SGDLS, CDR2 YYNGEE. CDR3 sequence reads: CASSSAGGRDEQFF. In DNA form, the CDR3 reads TGTGCCAGCAGCTCCGCGGGGGGCCGGGATGAGCAGTTCTTC.

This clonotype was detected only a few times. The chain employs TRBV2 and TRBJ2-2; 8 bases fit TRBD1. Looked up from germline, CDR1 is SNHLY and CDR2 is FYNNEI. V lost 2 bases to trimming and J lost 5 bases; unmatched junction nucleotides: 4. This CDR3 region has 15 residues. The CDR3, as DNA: TGTGCCAGCAGTGAACAGGGGGCGCAAACCGGGGAGCTGTTTTTT. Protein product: CASSEQGAQTGELFF.

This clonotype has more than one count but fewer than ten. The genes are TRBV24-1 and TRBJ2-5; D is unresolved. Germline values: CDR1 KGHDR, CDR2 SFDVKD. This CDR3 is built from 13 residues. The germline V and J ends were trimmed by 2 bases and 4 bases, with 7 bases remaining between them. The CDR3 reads CATSDSYGETQYF. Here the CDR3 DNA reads TGTGCCACCAGTGATTCGTATGGAGAGACCCAGTACTTC.

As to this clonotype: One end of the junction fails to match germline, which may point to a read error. The CDR3 loop is CSASPQGHLRGANVLNF. CDR3 DNA sequence: TGCAGTGCTAGTCCCCAGGGCCACCTGCGTGGGGCCAACGTCCTGAATTTC. The chain combines TRBV20-1 with TRBJ2-6; D might be TRBD1 (5 bases). There are 17 residues in the CDR3. Germline V gives CDR1 DFQATT, CDR2 SNEGSKA (reference sequence).

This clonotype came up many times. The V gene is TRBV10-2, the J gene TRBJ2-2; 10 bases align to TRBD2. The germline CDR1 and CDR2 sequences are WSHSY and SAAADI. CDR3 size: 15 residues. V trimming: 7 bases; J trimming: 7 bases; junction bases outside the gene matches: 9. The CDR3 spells CASKSGGAFIGELFF. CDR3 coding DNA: TGCGCCAGCAAGAGCGGGGGGGCCTTTATCGGGGAGCTGTTTTTT.

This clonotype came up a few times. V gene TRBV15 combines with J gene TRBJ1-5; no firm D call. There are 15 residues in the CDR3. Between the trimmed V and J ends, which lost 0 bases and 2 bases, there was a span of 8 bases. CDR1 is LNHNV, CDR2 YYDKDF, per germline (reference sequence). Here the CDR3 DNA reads TGTGCCACCAGCAGAGACCTCACGGGCAATCAGCCCCAGCATTTT. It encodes CATSRDLTGNQPQHF.

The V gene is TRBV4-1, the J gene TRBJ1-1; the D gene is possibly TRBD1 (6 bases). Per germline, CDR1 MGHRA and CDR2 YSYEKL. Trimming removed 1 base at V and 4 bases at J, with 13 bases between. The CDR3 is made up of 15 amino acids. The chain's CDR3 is CASSQVPGDITEAFF. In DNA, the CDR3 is TGCGCCAGCAGCCAAGTACCAGGGGACATCACTGAAGCTTTCTTT.